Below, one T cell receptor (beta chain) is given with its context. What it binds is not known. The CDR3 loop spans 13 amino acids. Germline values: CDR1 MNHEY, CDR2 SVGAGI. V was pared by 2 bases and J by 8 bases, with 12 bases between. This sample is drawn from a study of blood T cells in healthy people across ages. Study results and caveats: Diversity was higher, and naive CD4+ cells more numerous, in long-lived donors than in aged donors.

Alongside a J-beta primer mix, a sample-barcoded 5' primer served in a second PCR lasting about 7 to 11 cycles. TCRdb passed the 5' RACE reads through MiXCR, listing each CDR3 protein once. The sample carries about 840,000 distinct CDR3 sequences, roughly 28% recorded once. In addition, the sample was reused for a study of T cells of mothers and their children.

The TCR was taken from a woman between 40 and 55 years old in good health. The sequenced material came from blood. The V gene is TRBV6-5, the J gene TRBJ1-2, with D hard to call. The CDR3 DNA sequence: TGTGCCAGCAGTTACCTCCGCGCGGAAGGCTACACCTTC. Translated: CASSYLRAEGYTF.